What follows are 24 T cell receptor beta chains derived from one specimen sequenced in a study of metastatic and nonmetastatic thyroid tumors. TCRdb called clones again from the PCR reads with MiXCR. Of roughly 55,000 clones in the sample, roughly 16% are singletons; the top ten hold just under 9.5%. None of the patients had undergone any treatment ahead of thyroid surgery. The sample was blood. All receptors come from a male donor with papillary thyroid cancer or a benign thyroid nodule (not recorded which). Some clones in this sample may be carry-over from other donors' samples.

This clone was recorded a few times. The chain carries TRBV6-1 and TRBJ1-5; weak D call: TRBD1 (6 bases). The germline V gene has CDR1 MNHNS and CDR2 SASEGT. V lost 5 bases and J 7 bases, leaving 18 bases between the germline ends. The CDR3 loop spans 15 amino acids. The chain's CDR3 is CASSRGHSLGQPQHF. The CDR3 DNA reads TGTGCCAGCAGTAGGGGACATTCTCTAGGGCAGCCCCAGCATTTT.

The rearrangement links TRBV5-6 to TRBJ1-2; possibly TRBD1 for D (5 bases). The CDR3 extends over 11 amino acids. Trimming took 5 bases from V and 7 from J, leaving 9 bases between them. Germline V gene data show CDR1 as SGHDT and CDR2 as YYEEEE. CDR3 bases: TGTGCCAGCAGGGGACGAACTGGCTACACCTTC. It translates to CASRGRTGYTF.

V is TRBV7-9 and J is TRBJ2-7; tentative D call: TRBD2 (6 bases). V gave up 0 bases and J gave up 2 bases, with 11 bases separating them. In germline, CDR1 is SEHNR, CDR2 FQNEAQ (reference sequence). The CDR3 is made up of 15 amino acids. In DNA, the CDR3 is TGTGCCAGCAGCTTAGCGGGTGGGACTGCCTACGAGCAGTACTTC. Its protein is CASSLAGGTAYEQYF.

This chain joins TRBV20-1 and TRBJ2-1, with 11 bases identical to TRBD2. CDR3 length: 14 residues. In germline, CDR1 is DFQATT, CDR2 SNEGSKA (reference sequence). Trimming took 5 bases from V and 3 from J; bases not matched to a gene: 3. The CDR3 protein is CSAGGTSGYNEQFF. The CDR3 nucleotides are TGCAGTGCTGGAGGGACTAGCGGCTACAATGAGCAGTTCTTC.

About this clone: This may be a read error: a much more frequent sequence differs by one nucleotide. The gene calls are TRBV11-2 and TRBJ2-4; TRBD2 matches at 14 bases. The CDR3 totals 19 residues. Germline values: CDR1 SGHAT, CDR2 FQNNGV. The CDR3 spells CASRLDQGLAGVFSSIQYF. For the CDR3, the DNA is TGTGCCAGCAGATTAGATCAGGGACTAGCGGGAGTTTTTTCTAGCATTCAGTACTTC.

This clone was recorded once. A much bigger clone sits one base away, suggesting this may be a read error. The sample holds other DNA sequences that translate to the same CDR3. The chain couples TRBV7-3 to TRBJ2-1; TRBD2 agrees at 9 bases. The CDR3 contains 17 residues. V lost 4 bases, J lost 4 bases, and 11 bases stayed unmatched. The V gene's germline CDR1 is SGHTA and CDR2 FQGTGA. In DNA, the CDR3 is TGTGCCAGCAGCTCGACTAGCGGTAGGGCCTCATACAATGAGCAGTTCTTC. Translating gives CASSSTSGRASYNEQFF.

This clone has at least ten counts. The rearrangement uses TRBV10-3 and TRBJ1-3; D perhaps matches TRBD1 (5 bases). The V end lost 6 bases, the J end lost 0 bases, and 18 bases lay between the germline ends. The germline gives CDR1 ENHRY, CDR2 SYGVKD. The CDR3 sequence is 17 residues long. DNA of the CDR3: TGTGCCATCAGGCCACCCGGGACGGCTATCTCTGGAAACACCATATATTTT. Translated, it gives CAIRPPGTAISGNTIYF.

This clone was detected only a few times. It may be a read error: a sequence one base away is much more abundant. The V call is TRBV9, the J call TRBJ2-3; D is unresolved. The germline V gene encodes CDR1 SGDLS and CDR2 YYNGEE. The CDR3 length is 11 residues. Trimming removed 4 bases from V and 8 bases from J, with 8 bases in between. CDR3 amino acids: CASSSTVTQYF. The CDR3, as DNA: TGTGCCAGCAGCTCCACGGTTACGCAGTATTTT. Combining the CDR3 with reference TRBV9 and TRBJ2-3 gives the whole variable domain DSGVTQTPKHLITATGQRVTLRCSPRSGDLSVYWYQQSLDQGLQFLIQYYNGEERAKGNILERFSAQQFPDLHSELNLSSLELGDSALYFCASSSTVTQYFGPGTRLTVL.

This clone was counted ten times or more. This rearrangement joins TRBV20-1 to TRBJ2-5; D gene ambiguous. The CDR3 runs 15 residues. The V end was cut by 3 bases, the J end by 0 bases, with 14 bases between. In germline, CDR1 is DFQATT, CDR2 SNEGSKA (reference sequence). The CDR3 region is CSARDRAEYQETQYF. The CDR3 DNA sequence: TGCAGTGCTAGGGACCGGGCCGAGTACCAAGAGACCCAGTACTTC.

This clone was seen many times. The V gene is TRBV9, the J gene TRBJ2-1, with 13 positions matching TRBD2. After removal of 5 bases from V and 8 bases from J, the junction contained 7 bases not matched to a gene. The germline V gene has CDR1 SGDLS and CDR2 YYNGEE. This CDR3 has 15 amino acids. This chain's CDR3 is CASRGGTSGNHEQFF. DNA of the CDR3: TGTGCCAGCAGGGGAGGGACTAGCGGGAACCATGAGCAGTTCTTC.

This clone was counted at least ten times. The chain joins TRBV9 to TRBJ2-2; unclear D gene. This CDR3 contains 13 residues. The germline gives CDR1 SGDLS, CDR2 YYNGEE. V was clipped by 1 base and J by 5 bases, with 6 bases between them. The CDR3 reads CASSVPRTGELFF. The DNA of the CDR3 is TGTGCCAGCAGCGTACCTAGGACCGGGGAGCTGTTTTTT.

This clone was recorded a few times. A much larger clonotype is one base distant, so this may be a read error. This chain links TRBV5-1 with TRBJ2-5, with 12 bases lining up with TRBD1. The CDR3 runs to 17 residues. V shed 1 base and J 4 bases; nucleotides not matched to a gene: 8. Looked up from germline, CDR1 is SGHRS and CDR2 is YFSETQ. CDR3 sequence: CASSLLGQGAHTETQYF. The CDR3 DNA is TGCGCCAGCAGCTTGTTGGGACAGGGGGCGCATACAGAGACCCAGTACTTC.

With regard to this clone: Sequence at one end of the junction differs from germline and may be a read error. This rearrangement joins TRBV28 to TRBJ1-2; D is possibly TRBD1 (5 bases). In germline, CDR1 is MDHEN, CDR2 SYDVKM. The CDR3 runs 14 residues. CDR3 sequence: CVSSLFGAGNGYTF. The CDR3 nucleotides are TGTGTCAGCAGTTTATTCGGTGCAGGGAATGGCTACACCTTC.

This clone was recorded at least ten times. The chain carries TRBV7-9 and TRBJ2-1, with unresolved D. CDR1 SEHNR and CDR2 FQNEAQ come from the germline V gene (reference sequence). The V end was cut by 1 base, the J end by 4 bases, with 11 bases between. The CDR3 is 15 residues long. The CDR3 DNA reads as TGTGCCAGCAGCTTAGAGGCCCCGCTATACAATGAGCAGTTCTTC. It codes for CASSLEAPLYNEQFF.

Many counts were recorded for this clone. The gene calls are TRBV4-1 and TRBJ2-1, with a weak D call TRBD2 (6 bases). The germline V gene encodes CDR1 MGHRA and CDR2 YSYEKL. Trimming stripped 4 bases from V and 6 bases from J, with 19 bases between. CDR3 length: 16 amino acids. The CDR3 reads CASSPTGTPTPNEQFF. The DNA of the CDR3 is TGCGCCAGCAGCCCCACGGGGACTCCCACACCCAATGAGCAGTTCTTC.

In this sample, this clone turned up many times. The gene calls are TRBV20-1 and TRBJ1-5; the D is unclear. Germline CDR1 and CDR2: DFQATT and SNEGSKA (reference sequence). CDR3 length: 13 amino acids. In DNA form, the CDR3 reads TGCAGCGGCTTGAGGGCTCTCAATCAGCCCCAGCATTTT. This sequence encodes CSGLRALNQPQHF.

This clone was found many times. The CDR3: CASSQDGRSGANVLTF. The CDR3 coding sequence is TGCGCCAGCAGCCAAGATGGCCGATCTGGGGCCAACGTCCTGACTTTC. The rearrangement joins TRBV4-3 to TRBJ2-6; no firm D call. The CDR3 spans 16 residues. Germline V gives CDR1 LGHNA, CDR2 YSLEER. V was shortened by 0 bases and J by 1 base, with 7 bases between the two germline ends.

This clone was recorded many times. The chain has TRBV20-1 and TRBJ1-1; 10 nucleotides line up with TRBD1. The V segment lost 3 bases and the J segment 6 bases; nucleotides outside the gene matches: 7. Germline V CDR1 and CDR2: DFQATT, SNEGSKA (reference sequence). The CDR3 spans 14 residues. For the CDR3, the DNA is TGCAGTGCTAGGACAGGGGGCAAGAGTGCTGAAGCTTTCTTT. This translates into CSARTGGKSAEAFF.

The rearrangement links TRBV7-8 to TRBJ2-7; 13 nucleotides agree with TRBD2. Germline trimming cut 7 bases from V and 2 bases from J; bases unmatched to any gene: 11. The CDR3 runs 17 residues. CDR1 and CDR2 (germline): SGHVS, FQNEAQ. CDR3 sequence: CASILRGLAGSAYEQYF. The DNA of the CDR3 is TGTGCCAGCATCCTCAGGGGACTAGCGGGGAGTGCCTACGAGCAGTACTTC.

The chain uses TRBV5-1 and TRBJ1-2; TRBD1 aligns across 9 bases. J gave up 5 bases and V 2 bases, and 10 bases lay outside the gene matches. The CDR3 has 16 residues. The V gene's germline CDR1 is SGHRS and CDR2 YFSETQ. CDR3 nucleotide sequence: TGCGCCAGCAGCTTTGTAGCGGGACAGGGTGTTTATGGCTACACCTTC. As protein: CASSFVAGQGVYGYTF.

The sample holds many counts of this clone. The J gene is TRBJ2-3, the V gene TRBV6-2 or TRBV6-3, with 9 bases fitting TRBD2. Germline loops: CDR1 MNHEY, CDR2 SVGEGT. With V trimmed by 6 bases and J by 3 bases, 4 bases remained unmatched. CDR3 length equals 14 residues. The CDR3 region has the DNA TGTGCCAGCAGAAGAAGCGGGGGGACAGATACGCAGTATTTT. Its translation: CASRRSGGTDTQYF.

In its sample, this clone was seen a few times. Germline is not matched at one junction end, which may reflect a read error. CDR3 sequence (DNA): TGTGCCAGCAGTTGGGACTGCAATCATCCCCAGCATTTT. Its translation is CASSWDCNHPQHF. The chain combines TRBV12-3 or TRBV12-4 with TRBJ1-5; tentative D call: TRBD1 (5 bases). The CDR3 is 13 amino acids.

The chain uses TRBV5-6 and TRBJ1-2; 7 bases fit TRBD1. V gave up 4 bases and J gave up 0 bases; unmatched junction bases: 6. Germline V gives CDR1 SGHDT, CDR2 YYEEEE. The CDR3 runs to 15 residues. CDR3 coding DNA: TGTGCCAGCAGCCCGATCGGGACAGCTAACTATGGCTACACCTTC. Protein sequence: CASSPIGTANYGYTF.

This clone was seen many times. The chain recombines TRBV20-1 with TRBJ2-3; the D gene could be TRBD1 or TRBD2 (5 bases each). This CDR3 has 15 amino acids. Germline CDR1 and CDR2: DFQATT and SNEGSKA (reference sequence). V was trimmed by 1 base and J by 1 base, leaving 12 bases between them. CDR3 in amino acids: CSARGGWRGTDTQYF. DNA of the CDR3: TGCAGTGCTAGAGGGGGCTGGCGGGGCACAGATACGCAGTATTTT.